The rows below give T cell receptor beta chains drawn from one sample of a study of T cells in Graves' hyperthyroidism and ophthalmopathy. TCRdb reanalysed the multiplex PCR reads using MiXCR and keeps one entry per CDR3 protein. The sample has about 640,000 distinct CDR3 sequences; nearly 45% are singletons. The sample comprised peripheral blood or thyroid tissue (not recorded which). These receptors all come from an adult man with Graves' disease, either hyperthyroidism or ophthalmopathy (not recorded which). CDR3s include the opening cysteine and the closing phenylalanine or tryptophan. The D gene is left open where the match is weak. For some rows the clone size is stated as once, few or many, or as a class when expanded; others skip it.

J: TRBJ1-3; V: TRBV5-5; D: NA; size: NA; CDR3: CASSQVNRPGNTIYF; DNA: TGTGCCAGCAGCCAAGTTAACAGACCTGGAAACACCATATATTTT
J: TRBJ1-6; V: TRBV25-1; D: NA; size: NA; CDR3: CASGLGAGVNSPLHF; DNA: TGTGCCAGCGGGTTGGGGGCAGGGGTGAATTCACCCCTCCACTTT
J: TRBJ1-2; V: TRBV7-2; D: NA; size: NA; CDR3: CASSIGHNYGYTF; DNA: TGTGCCAGCAGTATCGGACATAACTATGGCTACACCTTC
J: TRBJ2-5; V: TRBV29-1; D: NA; size: NA; CDR3: CSLGLYQETQYF; DNA: TGCAGCTTGGGCCTATACCAAGAGACCCAGTACTTC
J: TRBJ1-6; V: TRBV6-5; D: NA; size: many; CDR3: CASSYAGKRNSPLHF; DNA: TGTGCCAGCAGTTACGCCGGGAAGCGCAATTCACCCCTCCACTTT
J: TRBJ2-7; V: TRBV10-3; D: NA; size: NA; CDR3: CAISDEGGQLEQYF; DNA: TGTGCCATCAGTGATGAGGGGGGGCAGCTCGAGCAGTACTTC
J: TRBJ2-7; V: TRBV29-1; D: NA; size: NA; CDR3: CSLGSQGSYEQYF; DNA: TGCAGCTTAGGCAGTCAAGGGTCCTACGAGCAGTACTTC
J: TRBJ2-6; V: TRBV9; D: TRBD1; size: NA; CDR3: CASSERTGGSGANVLTF; DNA: TGTGCCAGCAGCGAGAGGACAGGGGGCTCTGGGGCCAACGTCCTGACTTTC
J: TRBJ2-5; V: TRBV20-1; D: TRBD2; size: few; CDR3: CSARDGLAGGTQYF; DNA: TGCAGTGCTAGAGATGGACTAGCGGGGGGGACCCAGTACTTC
J: TRBJ1-5; V: TRBV29-1; D: NA; size: many; CDR3: CSVISGVNQPQHF; DNA: TGCAGCGTTATCTCTGGGGTCAATCAGCCCCAGCATTTT
J: TRBJ1-1; V: TRBV5-1; D: NA; size: NA; CDR3: CASTLTGKNTEAFF; DNA: TGCGCCAGCACCCTCACAGGGAAAAACACTGAAGCTTTCTTT
J: TRBJ2-5; V: TRBV6-6; D: NA; size: NA; CDR3: CASSEVLKRAQYF; DNA: TGTGCCAGCAGTGAAGTTCTCAAGCGGGCCCAGTACTTC
J: TRBJ1-2; V: TRBV20-1; D: TRBD1; size: NA; CDR3: CSARGDRGNYGYTF; DNA: TGCAGTGCTAGAGGGGACAGGGGTAACTATGGCTACACCTTC
J: TRBJ1-6; V: TRBV20-1; D: NA; size: few; CDR3: CSARDPLGPDSPLHF; DNA: TGCAGTGCTAGAGATCCCCTGGGACCAGATTCACCCCTCCACTTT
J: TRBJ2-5; V: TRBV29-1; D: NA; size: once; CDR3: CSAIGPTVRETQYF; DNA: TGCAGTGCTATTGGGCCAACCGTGAGGGAGACCCAGTACTTC
J: TRBJ1-2; V: TRBV9; D: NA; size: many; CDR3: CASSVSGSFAYTF; DNA: TGTGCCAGCAGCGTAAGCGGATCTTTCGCCTACACCTTC
J: TRBJ1-6; V: TRBV7-9; D: TRBD1; size: many; CDR3: CASSLGDRVESPLHF; DNA: TGTGCCAGCAGCTTAGGGGACAGAGTCGAGTCACCCCTCCACTTT
J: TRBJ2-2; V: TRBV2; D: NA; size: NA; CDR3: CASSATAGAQITGELFF; DNA: TGTGCCAGCAGTGCAACCGCGGGCGCACAGATCACCGGGGAGCTGTTTTTT
J: TRBJ1-5; V: TRBV12-3/TRBV12-4; D: NA; size: NA; CDR3: CASSLGGVKGNQPQHF; DNA: TGTGCCAGCAGCTTGGGAGGGGTGAAGGGCAATCAGCCCCAGCATTTT
J: TRBJ1-1; V: TRBV2; D: NA; size: few; CDR3: CASSWEITGSLFTEAFF; DNA: TGTGCCAGCAGTTGGGAGATCACAGGCTCGTTGTTCACTGAAGCTTTCTTT
J: TRBJ1-4; V: TRBV29-1; D: NA; size: once; CDR3: CSVVPSGAVEKLFF; DNA: TGCAGCGTTGTTCCGTCAGGGGCGGTGGAAAAACTGTTTTTT
J: TRBJ1-1; V: TRBV20-1; D: NA; size: few; CDR3: CSARRQNTEAFF; DNA: TGCAGTGCTAGGCGACAGAACACTGAAGCTTTCTTT
J: TRBJ2-6; V: TRBV13; D: NA; size: NA; CDR3: CASEPTGANVLTF; DNA: TGTGCCAGCGAGCCAACAGGGGCCAACGTCCTGACTTTC
J: TRBJ1-3; V: TRBV20-1; D: NA; size: many; CDR3: CSVLALGNTIYF; DNA: TGCAGTGTTTTGGCACTTGGAAACACCATATATTTT
J: TRBJ2-2; V: TRBV7-9; D: TRBD1; size: NA; CDR3: CASSLSAGGRGGELFF; DNA: TGTGCCAGCAGCTTGTCGGCAGGGGGCCGTGGCGGGGAGCTGTTTTTT
J: TRBJ1-5; V: TRBV20-1; D: NA; size: few; CDR3: CSARDLNSNQPQHF; DNA: TGCAGTGCTAGAGATCTCAATAGCAATCAGCCCCAGCATTTT
J: TRBJ1-2; V: TRBV12-3/TRBV12-4; D: TRBD1; size: NA; CDR3: CAISEGDRETF; DNA: TGTGCCATCAGTGAGGGGGACAGAGAGACCTTC
J: TRBJ1-1; V: TRBV29-1; D: NA; size: NA; CDR3: CSVGPQSNTEAFF; DNA: TGCAGCGTCGGACCGCAGTCGAACACTGAAGCTTTCTTT
J: TRBJ1-4; V: TRBV15; D: NA; size: NA; CDR3: CATSRVAGVEKLFF; DNA: TGTGCCACCAGCAGAGTGGCGGGAGTTGAAAAACTGTTTTTT
J: TRBJ1-5; V: TRBV6-5; D: NA; size: NA; CDR3: CASSWSSGIGSNQPQHF; DNA: TGTGCCAGCAGTTGGTCCTCAGGGATCGGTAGCAATCAGCCCCAGCATTTT
J: TRBJ1-2; V: TRBV7-2; D: NA; size: NA; CDR3: CASSFLPGNYGYTF; DNA: TGTGCCAGCAGCTTCCTCCCCGGGAACTATGGCTACACCTTC
J: TRBJ2-6; V: TRBV7-2; D: TRBD2; size: NA; CDR3: CASSQILAGGSSGANVLTF; DNA: TGTGCCAGCAGCCAAATCCTAGCGGGAGGGAGCTCTGGGGCCAACGTCCTGACTTTC
J: TRBJ1-5; V: TRBV7-9; D: NA; size: NA; CDR3: CASSFGWNQPQHF; DNA: TGTGCCAGCAGCTTCGGGTGGAATCAGCCCCAGCATTTT
J: TRBJ1-1; V: TRBV29-1; D: NA; size: NA; CDR3: CSPAKVGGGNTEAFF; DNA: TGCAGCCCTGCCAAGGTAGGGGGGGGTAACACTGAAGCTTTCTTT
J: TRBJ1-4; V: TRBV29-1; D: NA; size: once; CDR3: CSVAGTATNEKLFF; DNA: TGCAGCGTAGCTGGGACGGCAACTAATGAAAAACTGTTTTTT
J: TRBJ2-7; V: TRBV25-1; D: TRBD2; size: NA; CDR3: CASSDFGRADEQYF; DNA: TGTGCCAGCAGTGACTTCGGGAGGGCGGACGAGCAGTACTTC